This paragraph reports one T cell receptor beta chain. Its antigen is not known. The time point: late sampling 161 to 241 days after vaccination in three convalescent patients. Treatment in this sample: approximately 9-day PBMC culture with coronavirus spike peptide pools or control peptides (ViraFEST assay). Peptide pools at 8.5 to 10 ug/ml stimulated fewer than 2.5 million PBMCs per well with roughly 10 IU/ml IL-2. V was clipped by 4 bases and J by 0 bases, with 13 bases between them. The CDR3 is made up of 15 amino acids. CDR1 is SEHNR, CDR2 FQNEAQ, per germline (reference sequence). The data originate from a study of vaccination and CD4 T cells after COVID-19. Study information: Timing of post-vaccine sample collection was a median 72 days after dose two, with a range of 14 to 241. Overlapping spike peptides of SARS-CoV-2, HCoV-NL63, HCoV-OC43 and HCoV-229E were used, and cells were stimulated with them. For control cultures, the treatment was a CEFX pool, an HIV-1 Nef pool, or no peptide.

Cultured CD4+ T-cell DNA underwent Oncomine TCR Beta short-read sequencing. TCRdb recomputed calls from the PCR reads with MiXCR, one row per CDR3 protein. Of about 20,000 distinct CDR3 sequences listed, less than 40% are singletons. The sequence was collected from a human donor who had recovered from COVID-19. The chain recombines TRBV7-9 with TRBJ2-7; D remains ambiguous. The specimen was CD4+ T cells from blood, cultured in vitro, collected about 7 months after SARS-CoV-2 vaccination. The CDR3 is CASSSRTDVSYEQYF. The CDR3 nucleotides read TGTGCCAGCAGCTCGAGGACGGACGTCTCCTACGAGCAGTACTTC.